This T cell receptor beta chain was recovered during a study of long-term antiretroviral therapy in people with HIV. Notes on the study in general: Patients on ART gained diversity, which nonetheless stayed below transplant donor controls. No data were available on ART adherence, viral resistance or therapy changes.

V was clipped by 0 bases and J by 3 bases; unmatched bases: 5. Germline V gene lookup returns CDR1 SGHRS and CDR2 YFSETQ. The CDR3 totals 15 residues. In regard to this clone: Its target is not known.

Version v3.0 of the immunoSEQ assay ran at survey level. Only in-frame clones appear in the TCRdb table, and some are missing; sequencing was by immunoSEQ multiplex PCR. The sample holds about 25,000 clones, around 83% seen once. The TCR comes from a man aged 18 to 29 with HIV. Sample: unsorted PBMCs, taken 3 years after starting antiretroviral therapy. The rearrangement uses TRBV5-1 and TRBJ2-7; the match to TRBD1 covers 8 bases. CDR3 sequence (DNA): TGCGCCAGCAGCTTGGTTACAGGGGGTCTCTACGAGCAGTACTTC. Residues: CASSLVTGGLYEQYF.